This T cell receptor beta chain was recovered during a study of cytotoxic CD8 clonotypes in ibrutinib-treated CLL. Notes on the study in general: Shared public clonotypes were rare, and on treatment they either got smaller or stayed the same.

Comment on this clone: Its antigen is not known.

Trimming cost V 10 bases and J 4 bases; bases outside gene matches: 15. Germline CDR1 reads LNHDA; CDR2 reads SQIVND (reference sequence). The length of the CDR3 is 15 residues. This table comes from immunoSEQ multiplex PCR, and its TCRdb copy is limited to in-frame clones, with some not included. The sample includes about 300,000 clones, more than 70% seen only once; the top ten take 5.6%. This sequence joins TRBV19 and TRBJ2-7; 8 bases are a match to TRBD1. This TCR was recovered from a human donor with chronic lymphocytic leukemia. The starting material was PBMCs, obtained at disease progression, from a patient treated with ibrutinib. The CDR3 sequence: CATSWSGGVLYEQYF. The CDR3 bases are TGTGCCACCTCGTGGTCAGGGGGCGTTTTATACGAGCAGTACTTC. The complete variable domain, with remaining parts taken from reference TRBV19 and TRBJ2-7, reads DGGITQSPKYLFRKEGQNVTLSCEQNLNHDAMYWYRQDPGQGLRLIYYSQIVNDFQKGDIAEGYSVSREKKESFPLTVTSAQKNPTAFYLCATSWSGGVLYEQYFGPGTRLTVT.